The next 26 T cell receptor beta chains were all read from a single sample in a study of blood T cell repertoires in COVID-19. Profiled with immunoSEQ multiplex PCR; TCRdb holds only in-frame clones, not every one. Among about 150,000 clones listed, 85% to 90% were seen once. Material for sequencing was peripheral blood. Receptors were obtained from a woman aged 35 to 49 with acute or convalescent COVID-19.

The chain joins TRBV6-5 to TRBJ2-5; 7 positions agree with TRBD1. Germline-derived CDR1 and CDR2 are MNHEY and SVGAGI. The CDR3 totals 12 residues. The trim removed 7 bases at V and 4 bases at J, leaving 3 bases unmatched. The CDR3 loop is CASKQGPETQYF. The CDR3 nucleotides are TGTGCCAGCAAACAGGGGCCAGAGACCCAGTACTTC.

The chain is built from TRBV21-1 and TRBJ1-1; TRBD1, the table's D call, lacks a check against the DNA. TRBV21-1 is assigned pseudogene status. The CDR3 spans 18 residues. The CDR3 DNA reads TGTGCCAGCAGCAAATCCCGGGACAGGATGATCATGAACACTGAAGCTTTCTTT. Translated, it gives CASSKSRDRMIMNTEAFF.

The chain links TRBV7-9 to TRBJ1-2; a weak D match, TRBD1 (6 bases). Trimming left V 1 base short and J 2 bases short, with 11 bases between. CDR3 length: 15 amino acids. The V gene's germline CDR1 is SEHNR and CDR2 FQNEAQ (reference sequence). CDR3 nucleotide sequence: TGTGCCAGCAGCTTAGGACAGGCCATAAACTATGGCTACACCTTC. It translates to CASSLGQAINYGYTF.

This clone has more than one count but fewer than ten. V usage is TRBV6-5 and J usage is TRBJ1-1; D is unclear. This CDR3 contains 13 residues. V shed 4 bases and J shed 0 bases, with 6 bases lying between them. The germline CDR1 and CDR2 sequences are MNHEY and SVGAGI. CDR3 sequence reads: CASSLRVNTEAFF. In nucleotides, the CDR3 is TGTGCCAGCAGTTTACGAGTGAACACTGAAGCTTTCTTT.

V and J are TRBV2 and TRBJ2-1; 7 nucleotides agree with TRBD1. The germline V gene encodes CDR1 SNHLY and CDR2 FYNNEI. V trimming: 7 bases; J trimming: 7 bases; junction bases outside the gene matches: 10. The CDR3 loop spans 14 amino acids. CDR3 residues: CASKWLGGKNEQFF. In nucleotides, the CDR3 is TGTGCCAGCAAGTGGTTAGGGGGCAAAAATGAGCAGTTCTTC.

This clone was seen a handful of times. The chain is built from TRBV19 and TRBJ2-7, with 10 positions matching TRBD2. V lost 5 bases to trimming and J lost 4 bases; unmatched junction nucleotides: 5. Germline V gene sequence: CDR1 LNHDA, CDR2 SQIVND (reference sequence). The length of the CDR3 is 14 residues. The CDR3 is CASSLASGGYEQYF. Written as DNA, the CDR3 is TGTGCCAGTAGTTTGGCTAGCGGGGGATACGAGCAGTACTTC.

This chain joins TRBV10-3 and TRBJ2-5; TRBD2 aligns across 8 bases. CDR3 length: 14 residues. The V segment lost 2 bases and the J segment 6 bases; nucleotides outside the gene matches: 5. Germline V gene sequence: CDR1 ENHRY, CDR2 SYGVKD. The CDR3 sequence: CAISEIAGSKTQYF. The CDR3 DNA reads TGTGCCATCAGTGAGATAGCGGGATCGAAGACCCAGTACTTC.

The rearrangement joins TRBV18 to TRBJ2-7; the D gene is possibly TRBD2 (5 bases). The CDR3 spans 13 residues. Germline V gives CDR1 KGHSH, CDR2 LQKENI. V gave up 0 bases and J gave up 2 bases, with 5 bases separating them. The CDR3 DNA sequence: TGTGCCAGCTCACCACCGGGAGCCTACGAGCAGTACTTC. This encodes CASSPPGAYEQYF.

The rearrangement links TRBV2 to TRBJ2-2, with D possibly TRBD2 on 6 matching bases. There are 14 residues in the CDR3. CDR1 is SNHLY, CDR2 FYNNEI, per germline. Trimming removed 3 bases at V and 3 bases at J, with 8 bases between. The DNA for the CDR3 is TGTGCCAGCAGTGAGGGGGGTTACACCGGGGAGCTGTTTTTT. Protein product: CASSEGGYTGELFF.

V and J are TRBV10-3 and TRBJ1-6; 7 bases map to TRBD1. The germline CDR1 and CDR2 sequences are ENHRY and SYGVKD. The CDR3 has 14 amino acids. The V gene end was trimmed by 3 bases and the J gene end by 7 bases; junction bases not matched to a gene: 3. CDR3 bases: TGTGCCATCAGTGACAACAGGGGCAATTCACCCCTCCACTTT. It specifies CAISDNRGNSPLHF.

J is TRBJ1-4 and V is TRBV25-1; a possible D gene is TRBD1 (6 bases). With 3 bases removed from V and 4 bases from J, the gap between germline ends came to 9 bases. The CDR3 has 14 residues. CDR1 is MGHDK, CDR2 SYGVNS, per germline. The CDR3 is CASSDTRGNEKLFF. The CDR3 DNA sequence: TGTGCCAGCAGTGACACCAGGGGTAATGAAAAACTGTTTTTT.

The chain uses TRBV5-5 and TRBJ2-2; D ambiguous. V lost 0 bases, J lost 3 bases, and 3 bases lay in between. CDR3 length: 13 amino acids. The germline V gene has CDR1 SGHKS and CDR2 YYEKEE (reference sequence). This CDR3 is CASSLADTGELFF. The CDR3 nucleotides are TGTGCCAGCAGCTTGGCGGACACCGGGGAGCTGTTTTTT.

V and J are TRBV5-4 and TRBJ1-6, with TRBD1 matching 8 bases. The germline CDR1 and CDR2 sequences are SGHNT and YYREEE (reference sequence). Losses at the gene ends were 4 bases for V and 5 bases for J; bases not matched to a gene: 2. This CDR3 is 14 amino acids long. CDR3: CASSGTGDNSPLHF. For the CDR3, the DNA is TGTGCCAGCAGCGGGACAGGCGATAATTCACCCCTCCACTTT. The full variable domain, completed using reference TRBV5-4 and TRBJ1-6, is ETGVTQSPTHLIKTRGQQVTLRCSSQSGHNTVSWYQQALGQGPQFIFQYYREEENGRGNFPPRFSGLQFPNYSSELNVNALELDDSALYLCASSGTGDNSPLHFGNGTRLTVT.

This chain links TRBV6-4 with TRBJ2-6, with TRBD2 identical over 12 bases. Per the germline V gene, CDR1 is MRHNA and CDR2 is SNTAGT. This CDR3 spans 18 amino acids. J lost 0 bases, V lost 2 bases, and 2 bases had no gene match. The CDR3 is CASSDGLAGPSGANVLTF. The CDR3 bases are TGTGCCAGCAGTGACGGACTAGCGGGGCCCTCTGGGGCCAACGTCCTGACTTTC.

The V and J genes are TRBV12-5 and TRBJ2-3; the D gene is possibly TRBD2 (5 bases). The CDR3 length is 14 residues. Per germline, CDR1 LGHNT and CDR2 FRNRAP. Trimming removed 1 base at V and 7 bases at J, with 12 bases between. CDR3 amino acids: CASGLGLALYTQYF. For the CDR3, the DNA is TGTGCTAGTGGTTTGGGGCTAGCCTTATATACGCAGTATTTT. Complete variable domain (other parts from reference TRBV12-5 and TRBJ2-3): DARVTQTPRHKVTEMGQEVTMRCQPILGHNTVFWYRQTMMQGLELLAYFRNRAPLDDSGMPKDRFSAEMPDATLATLKIQPSEPRDSAVYFCASGLGLALYTQYFGPGTRLTVL.

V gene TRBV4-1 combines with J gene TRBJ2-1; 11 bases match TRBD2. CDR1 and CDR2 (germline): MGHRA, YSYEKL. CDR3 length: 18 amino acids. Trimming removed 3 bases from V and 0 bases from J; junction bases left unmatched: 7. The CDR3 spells CASSQESGLAVSYNEQFF. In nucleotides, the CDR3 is TGCGCCAGCAGCCAGGAGTCGGGACTAGCGGTCTCCTACAATGAGCAGTTCTTC.

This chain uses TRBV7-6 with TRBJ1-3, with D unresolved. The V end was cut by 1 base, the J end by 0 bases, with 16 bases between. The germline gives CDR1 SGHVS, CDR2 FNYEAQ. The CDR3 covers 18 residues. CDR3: CASSLGLAGTSSGNTIYF. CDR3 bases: TGTGCCAGCAGCTTAGGGCTAGCAGGAACGAGCTCTGGAAACACCATATATTTT.

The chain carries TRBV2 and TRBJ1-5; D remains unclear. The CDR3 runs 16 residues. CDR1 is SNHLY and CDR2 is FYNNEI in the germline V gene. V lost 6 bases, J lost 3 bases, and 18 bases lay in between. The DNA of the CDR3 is TGTGCCAGCAGGCGCGGGCCCCTGGCTTACAATCAGCCCCAGCATTTT. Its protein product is CASRRGPLAYNQPQHF.

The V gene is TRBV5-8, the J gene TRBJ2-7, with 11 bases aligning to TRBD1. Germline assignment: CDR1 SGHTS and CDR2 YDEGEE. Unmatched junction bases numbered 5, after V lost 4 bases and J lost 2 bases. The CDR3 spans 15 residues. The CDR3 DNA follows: TGTGCCAGCAGCCTGGGACAGGGGGGGGCCTACGAGCAGTACTTC. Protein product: CASSLGQGGAYEQYF.

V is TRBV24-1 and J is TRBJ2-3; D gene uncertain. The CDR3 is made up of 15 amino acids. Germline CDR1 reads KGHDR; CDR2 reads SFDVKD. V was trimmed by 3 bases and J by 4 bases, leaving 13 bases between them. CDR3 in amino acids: CATSDPIEEADTQYF. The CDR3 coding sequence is TGTGCCACCAGTGATCCCATCGAAGAGGCAGATACGCAGTATTTT.

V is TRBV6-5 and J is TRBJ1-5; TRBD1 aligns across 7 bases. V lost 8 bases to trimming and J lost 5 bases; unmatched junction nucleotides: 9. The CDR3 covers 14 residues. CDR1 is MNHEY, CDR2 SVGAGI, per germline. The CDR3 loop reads CASGPRGRDQPQHF. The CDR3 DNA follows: TGTGCCAGCGGCCCTAGGGGGCGCGATCAGCCCCAGCATTTT.

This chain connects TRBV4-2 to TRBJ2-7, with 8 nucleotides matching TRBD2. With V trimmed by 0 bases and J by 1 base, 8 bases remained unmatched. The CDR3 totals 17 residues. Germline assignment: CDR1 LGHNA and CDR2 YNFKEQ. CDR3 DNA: TGTGCCAGCAGCCAAGACCCATTACTAGCGGCATCCTACGAGCAGTACTTC. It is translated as CASSQDPLLAASYEQYF.

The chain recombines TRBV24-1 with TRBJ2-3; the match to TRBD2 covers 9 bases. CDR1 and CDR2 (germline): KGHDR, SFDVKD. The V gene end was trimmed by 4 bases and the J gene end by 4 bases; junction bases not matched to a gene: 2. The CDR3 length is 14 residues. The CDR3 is CATSERGGADTQYF. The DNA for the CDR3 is TGTGCCACCAGTGAGCGGGGGGGCGCAGATACGCAGTATTTT.

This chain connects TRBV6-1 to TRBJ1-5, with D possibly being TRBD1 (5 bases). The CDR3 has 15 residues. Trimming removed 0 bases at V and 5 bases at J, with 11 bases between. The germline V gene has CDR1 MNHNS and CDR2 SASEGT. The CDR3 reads CASSEARDSYQPQHF. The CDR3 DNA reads TGTGCCAGCAGTGAAGCTAGAGACAGCTATCAGCCCCAGCATTTT.

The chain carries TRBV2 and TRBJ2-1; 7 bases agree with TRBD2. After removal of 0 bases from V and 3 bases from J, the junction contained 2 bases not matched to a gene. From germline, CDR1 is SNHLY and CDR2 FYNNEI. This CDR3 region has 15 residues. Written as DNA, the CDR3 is TGTGCCAGCAGTGAAGCGGGACTAATCTACAATGAGCAGTTCTTC. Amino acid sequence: CASSEAGLIYNEQFF.

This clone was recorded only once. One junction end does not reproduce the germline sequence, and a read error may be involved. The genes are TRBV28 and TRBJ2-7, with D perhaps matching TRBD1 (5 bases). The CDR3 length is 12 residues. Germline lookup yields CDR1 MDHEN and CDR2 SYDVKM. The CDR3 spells CASSLTPQGTNF. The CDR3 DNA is TGTGCCAGCAGTTTGACGCCCCAGGGTACGAACTTC.